This TCR beta chain was identified during a study of blood T cell repertoires in COVID-19. Study summary: Sites in the United States, Italy and Spain provided acute and convalescent COVID-19 samples.

Per the authors' pipeline: Amplification of reference gene primers was used by the study to estimate nucleated cell counts. Some clones are missing from TCRdb's copy, which holds only in-frame ones; the method was immunoSEQ multiplex PCR. D and trimming were read from the DNA, whereas the V and J calls and clone size are those reported in that table. Of 180,000 or so clones in the sample, roughly 82% were seen once. In terms of age and location, participants ranged from roughly 18 to 90 years and lived in about two dozen US areas. This TCR was sampled from a man aged 45 to 65 who had recovered from COVID-19. The sequenced sample consisted of PBMCs or T cells enriched from blood (not recorded which).

As DNA, the CDR3 is TGTGCCAGCAGTCACGGGGGATACAGTAATGAAAAACTGTTTTTT. Its protein is CASSHGGYSNEKLFF. The chain is built from TRBV6-5 and TRBJ1-4, with D perhaps TRBD1 (5 bases). Germline V gives CDR1 MNHEY, CDR2 SVGAGI. This CDR3 region has 15 residues. V gave up 5 bases and J gave up 4 bases, with 14 bases separating them.